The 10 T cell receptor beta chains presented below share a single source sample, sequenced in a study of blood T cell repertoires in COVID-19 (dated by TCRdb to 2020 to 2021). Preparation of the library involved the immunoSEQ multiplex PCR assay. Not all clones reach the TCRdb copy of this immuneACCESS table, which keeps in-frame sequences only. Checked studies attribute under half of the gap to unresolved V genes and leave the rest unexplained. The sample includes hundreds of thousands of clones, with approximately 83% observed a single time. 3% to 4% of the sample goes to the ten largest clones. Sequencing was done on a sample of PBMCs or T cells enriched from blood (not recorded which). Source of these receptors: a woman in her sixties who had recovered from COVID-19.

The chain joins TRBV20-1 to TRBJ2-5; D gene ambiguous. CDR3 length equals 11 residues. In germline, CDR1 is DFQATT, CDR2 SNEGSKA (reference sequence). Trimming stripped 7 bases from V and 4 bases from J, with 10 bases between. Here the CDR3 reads CSVERGETQYF. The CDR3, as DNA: TGCAGTGTAGAACGAGGAGAGACCCAGTACTTC.

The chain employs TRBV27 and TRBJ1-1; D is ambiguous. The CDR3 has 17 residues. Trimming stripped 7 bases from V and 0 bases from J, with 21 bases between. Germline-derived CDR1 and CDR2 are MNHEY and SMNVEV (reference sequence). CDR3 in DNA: TGTGCCAGCAAGTCATCGCCGCTGGTCAGGTTGAACACTGAAGCTTTCTTT. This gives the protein CASKSSPLVRLNTEAFF.

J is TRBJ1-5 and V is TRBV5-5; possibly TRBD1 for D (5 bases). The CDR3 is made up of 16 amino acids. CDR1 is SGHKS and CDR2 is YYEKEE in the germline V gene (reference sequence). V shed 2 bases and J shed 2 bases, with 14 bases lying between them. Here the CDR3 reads CASSFLQGVGNQPQHF. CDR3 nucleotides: TGTGCCAGCAGCTTCTTGCAGGGTGTAGGCAATCAGCCCCAGCATTTT.

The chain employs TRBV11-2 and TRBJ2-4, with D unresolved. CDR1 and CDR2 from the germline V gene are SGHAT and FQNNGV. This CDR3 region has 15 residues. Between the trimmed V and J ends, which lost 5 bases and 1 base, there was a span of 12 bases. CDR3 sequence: CASSPVAGAKNIQYF. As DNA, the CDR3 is TGTGCCAGCAGCCCGGTGGCCGGGGCCAAAAACATTCAGTACTTC.

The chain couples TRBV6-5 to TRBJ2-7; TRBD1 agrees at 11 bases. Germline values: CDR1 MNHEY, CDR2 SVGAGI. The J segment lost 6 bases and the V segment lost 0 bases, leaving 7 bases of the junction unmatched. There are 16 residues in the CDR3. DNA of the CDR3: TGTGCCAGCAGTTACTCGAAGAGGACAGGGGGCCTCGAGCAGTACTTC. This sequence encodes CASSYSKRTGGLEQYF.

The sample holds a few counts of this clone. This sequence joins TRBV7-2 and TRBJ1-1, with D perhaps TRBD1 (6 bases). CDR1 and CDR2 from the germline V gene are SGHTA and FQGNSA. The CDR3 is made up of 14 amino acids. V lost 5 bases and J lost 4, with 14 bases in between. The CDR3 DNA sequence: TGTGCCAGCAGCGACCCAGGGGATGTCACTGAAGCTTTCTTT. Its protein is CASSDPGDVTEAFF.

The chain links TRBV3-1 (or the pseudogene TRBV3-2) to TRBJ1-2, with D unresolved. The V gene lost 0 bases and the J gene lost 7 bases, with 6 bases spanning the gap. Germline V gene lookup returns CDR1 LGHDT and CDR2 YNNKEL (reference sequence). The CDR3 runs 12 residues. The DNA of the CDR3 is TGTGCCAGCAGCCAAGAGTCGGGTGGCTACACCTTC. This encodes CASSQESGGYTF.

The CDR3 nucleotides read TGTGCCTGGAGTCCCGGGACAGGTATAACCTACGAGCAGTACTTC. Encoded protein: CAWSPGTGITYEQYF. J is TRBJ2-7 and V is TRBV30; the match to TRBD1 covers 8 bases. Unmatched junction bases numbered 8, after V lost 2 bases and J lost 2 bases. CDR3 length equals 15 residues. The V gene's germline CDR1 is GTSNPN and CDR2 SVGIG (reference sequence). The entire variable domain, with the rest obtained from reference TRBV30 and TRBJ2-7, is as follows: SQTIHQWPATLVQPVGSPLSLECTVEGTSNPNLYWYRQAAGRGLQLLFYSVGIGQISSEVPQNLSASRPQDRQFILSSKKLLLSDSGFYLCAWSPGTGITYEQYFGPGTRLTVT.

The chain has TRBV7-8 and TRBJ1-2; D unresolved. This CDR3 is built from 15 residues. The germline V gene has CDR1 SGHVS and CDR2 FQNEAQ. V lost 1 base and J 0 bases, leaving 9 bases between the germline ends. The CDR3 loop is CASSLVANSNYGYTF. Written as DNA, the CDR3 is TGTGCCAGCAGCTTAGTAGCGAACTCTAACTATGGCTACACCTTC.

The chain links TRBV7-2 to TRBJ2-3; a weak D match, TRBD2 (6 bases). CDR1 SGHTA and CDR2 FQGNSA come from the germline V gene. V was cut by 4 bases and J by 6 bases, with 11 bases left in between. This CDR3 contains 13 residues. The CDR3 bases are TGTGCCAGCAGCTCGCTTCGGGGGGATACGCAGTATTTT. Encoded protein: CASSSLRGDTQYF.